The 10 T cell receptor beta chains reported below all come from one sample, sequenced in a study of shared clonotypes between healthy human individuals (TCRdb year 2020). CD8 naive samples were CD45RO-negative cells positively selected for CCR7, giving a CD45RA+CCR7+ population that excluded TemRA cells. Libraries came from the immunoSEQ multiplex PCR assay. The source is immuneACCESS, and TCRdb retained only in-frame sequences with V and J called. Part of the clones is not carried over; for the studies checked, unresolved V genes explain less than half of this, and the remainder is unexplained. Recorded for this sample are some 2.1 million clones; about 95% of them occurred a single time. Roughly 1.1% of the sample rests with the top ten. Sequenced sample: naive CD8+ T cells sorted from blood. The label giving this sample's cell subset or site can be read as: CD45RA+CCR7+. The receptors originated from a man between 18 and 35 years old in good health.

The V and J genes are TRBV6-1 and TRBJ2-7; D gene unclear. The CDR3 totals 12 residues. Trimming removed 8 bases at V and 3 bases at J, with 11 bases between. Germline V gene lookup returns CDR1 MNHNS and CDR2 SASEGT. CDR3 amino acids: CASAPDGYEQYF. CDR3 DNA sequence: TGTGCCAGCGCGCCCGACGGCTACGAGCAGTACTTC.

This sequence joins TRBV27 and TRBJ1-2; 7 nucleotides align to TRBD1. V shed 6 bases, J shed 6 bases, and the junction held 4 bases outside the gene matches. This CDR3 region has 12 residues. Germline V gene sequence: CDR1 MNHEY, CDR2 SMNVEV (reference sequence). The CDR3 DNA follows: TGTGCCAGCAGACAGGGGAGGAATGGCTACACCTTC. Translation: CASRQGRNGYTF.

The chain uses TRBV28 and TRBJ1-1; tentative D call: TRBD1 (5 bases). V dropped 5 bases and J dropped 6 bases, with 16 bases sitting between them. Germline V gene sequence: CDR1 MDHEN, CDR2 SYDVKM. This CDR3 spans 14 amino acids. In nucleotides, the CDR3 is TGTGCCAGCAGTCCCCTAAGGGGTGAGGCTGAAGCTTTCTTT. Translated: CASSPLRGEAEAFF.

This chain joins TRBV7-2 and TRBJ2-7; 8 positions match TRBD2. CDR3 length equals 15 residues. Germline values: CDR1 SGHTA, CDR2 FQGNSA. V was clipped by 6 bases and J by 0 bases; unmatched bases: 7. In DNA form, the CDR3 reads TGTGCCAGCAGTGCCCGGGAGGGCTCCTCCTACGAGCAGTACTTC. Translated, it gives CASSAREGSSYEQYF. The whole variable domain, filled in from reference TRBV7-2 and TRBJ2-7, reads GAGVSQSPSNKVTEKGKDVELRCDPISGHTALYWYRQSLGQGLEFLIYFQGNSAPDKSGLPSDRFSAERTGGSVSTLTIQRTQQEDSAVYLCASSAREGSSYEQYFGPGTRLTVT.

The chain has TRBV9 and TRBJ2-7; D may be TRBD2 (5 bases). CDR1 and CDR2 from the germline V gene are SGDLS and YYNGEE. V lost 1 base to trimming and J lost 5 bases, with 13 bases between them. The CDR3 consists of 14 residues. In DNA, the CDR3 is TGTGCCAGCAGCGTATCAACGGGGTGGGACGAGCAGTACTTC. Its protein product is CASSVSTGWDEQYF.

V is TRBV25-1 and J is TRBJ1-6; possibly TRBD1 for D (6 bases). This CDR3 is 16 amino acids long. Trimming removed 6 bases at V and 3 bases at J, with 15 bases between. The germline V gene has CDR1 MGHDK and CDR2 SYGVNS. CDR3 in amino acids: CASSPRGGGYNSPLHF. DNA of the CDR3: TGTGCCAGCAGCCCCCGGGGAGGGGGCTATAATTCACCCCTCCACTTT.

This clone occurred once. This chain uses TRBV5-1 with TRBJ2-7; possibly TRBD1 for D (5 bases). CDR3 length: 13 amino acids. Germline CDR1 reads SGHRS; CDR2 reads YFSETQ. V lost 0 bases and J 6 bases, leaving 10 bases between the germline ends. CDR3 in DNA: TGCGCCAGCAGCTTGGAAAGGGGTGGCGAGCAGTACTTC. This encodes CASSLERGGEQYF. The full variable domain, with the rest looked up from reference TRBV5-1 and TRBJ2-7, is KAGVTQTPRYLIKTRGQQVTLSCSPISGHRSVSWYQQTPGQGLQFLFEYFSETQRNKGNFPGRFSGRQFSNSRSEMNVSTLELGDSALYLCASSLERGGEQYFGPGTRLTVT.

The V and J genes are TRBV4-1 and TRBJ1-2; 10 nucleotides agree with TRBD1. V was pared by 0 bases and J by 4 bases, with 2 bases of the junction left unmatched. Germline V CDR1 and CDR2: MGHRA, YSYEKL. The length of the CDR3 is 15 residues. CDR3 sequence: CASSQDWDRGYGYTF. The DNA of the CDR3 is TGCGCCAGCAGCCAAGATTGGGACAGGGGCTATGGCTACACCTTC.

The chain is built from TRBV7-9 and TRBJ2-3; D might be TRBD2 (6 bases). Trimming took off 6 bases at V and 0 bases at J, with 16 bases between the two ends. The CDR3 has 16 residues. Germline lookup yields CDR1 SEHNR and CDR2 FQNEAQ (reference sequence). CDR3 in amino acids: CASSPRWGESTDTQYF. In DNA form, the CDR3 reads TGTGCCAGCAGTCCGAGGTGGGGGGAAAGCACAGATACGCAGTATTTT.

V is TRBV29-1 and J is TRBJ2-5; D is unresolved. Looked up from germline, CDR1 is SQVTM and CDR2 is ANQGSEA. The length of the CDR3 is 14 residues. Trimming removed 1 base from V and 0 bases from J, with 9 bases in between. CDR3 in DNA: TGCAGCGTTGAAGCTACAGCGTACCAAGAGACCCAGTACTTC. It translates to CSVEATAYQETQYF.